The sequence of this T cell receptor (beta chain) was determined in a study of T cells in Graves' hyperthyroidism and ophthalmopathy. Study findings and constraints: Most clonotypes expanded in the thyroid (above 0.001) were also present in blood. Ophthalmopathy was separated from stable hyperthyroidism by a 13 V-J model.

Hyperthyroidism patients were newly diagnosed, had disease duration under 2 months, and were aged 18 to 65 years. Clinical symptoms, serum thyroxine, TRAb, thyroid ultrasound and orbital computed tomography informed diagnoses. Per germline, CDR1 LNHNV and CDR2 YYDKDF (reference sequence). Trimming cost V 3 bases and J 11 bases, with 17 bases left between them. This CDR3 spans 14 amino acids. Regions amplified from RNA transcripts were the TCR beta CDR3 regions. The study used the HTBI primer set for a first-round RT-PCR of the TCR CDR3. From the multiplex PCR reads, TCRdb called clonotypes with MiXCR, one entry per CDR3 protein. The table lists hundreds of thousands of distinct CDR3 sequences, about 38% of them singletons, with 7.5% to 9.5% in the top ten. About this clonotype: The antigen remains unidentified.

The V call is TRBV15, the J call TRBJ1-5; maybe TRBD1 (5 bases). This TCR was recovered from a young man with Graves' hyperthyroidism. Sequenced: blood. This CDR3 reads CATSSGADVGTQHF. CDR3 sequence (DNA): TGTGCCACCAGCAGTGGGGCGGACGTTGGGACCCAGCATTTT.